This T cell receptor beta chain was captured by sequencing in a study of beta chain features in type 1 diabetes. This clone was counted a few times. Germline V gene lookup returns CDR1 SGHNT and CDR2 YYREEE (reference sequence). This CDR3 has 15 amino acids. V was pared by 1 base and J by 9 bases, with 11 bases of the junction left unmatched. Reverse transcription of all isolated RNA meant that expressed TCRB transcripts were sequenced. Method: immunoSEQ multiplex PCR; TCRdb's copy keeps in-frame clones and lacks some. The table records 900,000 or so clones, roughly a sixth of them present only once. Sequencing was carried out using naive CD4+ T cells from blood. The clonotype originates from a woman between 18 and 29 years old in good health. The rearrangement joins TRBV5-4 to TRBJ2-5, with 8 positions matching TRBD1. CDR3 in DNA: TGTGCCAGCAGCTTGCCAGGGACAGGTTTTGGTCCCCAGTACTTC. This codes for CASSLPGTGFGPQYF.